The 18 T cell receptor beta chains reported below all come from one sample, sequenced in a study of blood T cell repertoires in COVID-19. The repertoire was sequenced with immunoSEQ multiplex PCR; TCRdb's copy has only in-frame clones and lacks some. Of 150,000 to 200,000 clones in the sample, approximately 89% were seen once. The sequenced sample was PBMCs or T cells enriched from blood (not recorded which). The source of these receptors is a woman in her late teens or twenties who had recovered from COVID-19.

V gene TRBV7-3 combines with J gene TRBJ1-1; D is unclear. With 5 bases removed from V and 8 bases from J, the gap between germline ends came to 15 bases. The V gene's germline CDR1 is SGHTA and CDR2 FQGTGA. The CDR3 totals 13 residues. The CDR3 DNA follows: TGTGCCAGCAGCGAAAGCCCCTGGGAGGAAGCTTTCTTT. The encoded protein is CASSESPWEEAFF.

The chain employs TRBV6-5 and TRBJ2-1; 13 bases agree with TRBD2. Germline V lookup: CDR1 MNHEY, CDR2 SVGAGI. This CDR3 comprises 16 residues. J lost 9 bases, V lost 6 bases, and 11 bases had no gene match. CDR3 DNA: TGTGCCAGCAGCTACCTCCGGACTAGCGGGAGAGGTGAGCAGTTCTTC. This codes for CASSYLRTSGRGEQFF.

The chain links TRBV28 to TRBJ2-5; 9 positions agree with TRBD2. CDR1 is MDHEN, CDR2 SYDVKM, per germline. V trimming: 5 bases; J trimming: 5 bases; junction bases outside the gene matches: 9. The CDR3 runs to 15 residues. CDR3 coding DNA: TGTGCCAGCAGTCCGCAGACTAGCGGTAGGGAGACCCAGTACTTC. Encoded protein: CASSPQTSGRETQYF. The full variable domain, in which reference TRBV28 and TRBJ2-5 provide the parts outside the CDR3, is DVKVTQSSRYLVKRTGEKVFLECVQDMDHENMFWYRQDPGLGLRLIYFSYDVKMKEKGDIPEGYSVSREKKERFSLILESASTNQTSMYLCASSPQTSGRETQYFGPGTRLLVL.

The rearrangement uses TRBV28 and TRBJ1-2; 7 nucleotides agree with TRBD1. The CDR3 loop spans 15 amino acids. V was clipped by 7 bases and J by 8 bases; unmatched bases: 16. The germline V gene encodes CDR1 MDHEN and CDR2 SYDVKM. The CDR3 nucleotides are TGTGCCAGCACTCCCTCCCCGGGACAGACACTAGGCTACACCTTC. Residues: CASTPSPGQTLGYTF.

CDR3 coding DNA: TGTGCCAGCAGCCTAGACGGATTAACGCGGGAGCAGTACTTC. It encodes CASSLDGLTREQYF. The chain recombines TRBV9 with TRBJ2-7; D is uncertain. This CDR3 has 14 amino acids. V lost 4 bases, J lost 7 bases, and 18 bases lay in between. Germline V CDR1 and CDR2: SGDLS, YYNGEE.

The genes are TRBV28 and TRBJ2-7; TRBD1 matches at 8 bases. V trimming: 5 bases; J trimming: 2 bases; junction bases outside the gene matches: 8. The CDR3 totals 15 residues. CDR1 MDHEN and CDR2 SYDVKM come from the germline V gene. The CDR3 spells CASSPRQGPTYEQYF. DNA for the CDR3: TGTGCCAGCAGTCCCCGACAGGGGCCCACCTACGAGCAGTACTTC.

The chain joins TRBV6-2 or TRBV6-3 to TRBJ2-7; a possible D gene is TRBD1 (6 bases). Germline V gene data show CDR1 as MNHEY and CDR2 as SVGEGT. The V end was cut by 2 bases, the J end by 1 base, with 9 bases between. This CDR3 region has 14 residues. The CDR3 DNA reads TGTGCCAGCAGTTACGGACAGAGATCCTACGAGCAGTACTTC. Encoded protein: CASSYGQRSYEQYF.

V gene TRBV9 combines with J gene TRBJ1-2; D ambiguous. CDR3 size: 14 residues. The V end was cut by 0 bases, the J end by 1 base, with 7 bases between. Germline CDR1 is SGDLS and CDR2 is YYNGEE. CDR3 in DNA: TGTGCCAGCAGCGTAGAAGAGAGTAACTATGGCTACACCTTC. This gives the protein CASSVEESNYGYTF.

The CDR3 spells CAWSDRDRGAYEQYF. CDR3 DNA: TGTGCCTGGAGTGACCGGGACAGGGGAGCCTACGAGCAGTACTTC. This chain joins TRBV30 and TRBJ2-7, with TRBD1 matching 10 bases. The trim removed 1 base at V and 2 bases at J, leaving 5 bases unmatched. The CDR3 loop spans 15 amino acids. Germline V gene sequence: CDR1 GTSNPN, CDR2 SVGIG (reference sequence). Variable domain in full (rest from reference TRBV30 and TRBJ2-7): SQTIHQWPATLVQPVGSPLSLECTVEGTSNPNLYWYRQAAGRGLQLLFYSVGIGQISSEVPQNLSASRPQDRQFILSSKKLLLSDSGFYLCAWSDRDRGAYEQYFGPGTRLTVT.

J is TRBJ1-1 and V is TRBV19, with D maybe TRBD1 (5 bases). The CDR3 is 14 amino acids. Germline V CDR1 and CDR2: LNHDA, SQIVND (reference sequence). The V gene lost 4 bases and the J gene lost 4 bases, with 13 bases spanning the gap. CDR3 DNA: TGTGCCAGTAGTAGGGGGGTGGCGGGCACTGAAGCTTTCTTT. Its translation: CASSRGVAGTEAFF.

The chain carries TRBV7-6 and TRBJ2-4, with D unclear. The V and J ends lost 5 bases and 0 bases respectively, with 11 bases between them. Germline assignment: CDR1 SGHVS and CDR2 FNYEAQ. This CDR3 is built from 15 residues. In DNA form, the CDR3 reads TGTGCCAGCAGCCCTGAAGCTGGAGCCAAAAACATTCAGTACTTC. This sequence encodes CASSPEAGAKNIQYF.

The chain carries TRBV5-6 and TRBJ2-3, with 10 bases identical to TRBD2. V shed 3 bases and J 4 bases; nucleotides not matched to a gene: 8. Germline CDR1 is SGHDT and CDR2 is YYEEEE. CDR3 size: 16 residues. CDR3 nucleotide sequence: TGTGCCAGCAGCTCCCCGCTAGCGGGAGCTGCAGATACGCAGTATTTT. Its protein is CASSSPLAGAADTQYF.

The chain employs TRBV29-1 and TRBJ2-5; a possible D gene is TRBD2 (5 bases). CDR1 is SQVTM, CDR2 ANQGSEA, per germline. This CDR3 is 13 amino acids long. V gave up 7 bases and J gave up 4 bases, with 16 bases separating them. The DNA for the CDR3 is TGCAGCGGCTATTATGGAGGCCGAGAGACCCAGTACTTC. It encodes CSGYYGGRETQYF.

The chain is built from TRBV7-3 and TRBJ1-1, with a tentative D call TRBD1 (6 bases). CDR1 is SGHTA and CDR2 is FQGTGA in the germline V gene. Trimming took off 4 bases at V and 0 bases at J, with 9 bases between the two ends. The CDR3 extends over 14 amino acids. The CDR3 is CASSSGQLNTEAFF. The CDR3 DNA follows: TGTGCCAGCAGCTCCGGACAGCTGAACACTGAAGCTTTCTTT.

This clone is a singleton in its sample. The chain links TRBV3-1 (or the pseudogene TRBV3-2) to TRBJ2-5; 8 nucleotides match TRBD1. Germline V gene data show CDR1 as LGHDT and CDR2 as YNNKEL (reference sequence). The CDR3 contains 14 residues. J was trimmed by 4 bases and V by 4 bases; bases with no gene match: 5. CDR3 residues: CASSLRQGPETQYF. The CDR3 DNA follows: TGTGCCAGCAGCCTCAGACAGGGGCCAGAGACCCAGTACTTC.

This rearrangement joins TRBV7-9 to TRBJ1-4; D is possibly TRBD1 (6 bases). Trimming removed 2 bases from V and 2 bases from J, with 12 bases in between. Germline V CDR1 and CDR2: SEHNR, FQNEAQ (reference sequence). This CDR3 contains 16 residues. The CDR3 region is CASSLSRGSTNEKLFF. The CDR3 DNA sequence: TGTGCCAGCAGCTTATCAAGGGGGAGTACTAATGAAAAACTGTTTTTT. The full variable domain, with the rest looked up from reference TRBV7-9 and TRBJ1-4, is DTGVSQNPRHKITKRGQNVTFRCDPISEHNRLYWYRQTLGQGPEFLTYFQNEAQLEKSRLLSDRFSAERPKGSFSTLEIQRTEQGDSAMYLCASSLSRGSTNEKLFFGSGTQLSVL.

The V gene is TRBV2, the J gene TRBJ2-5, with 11 bases fitting TRBD2. V shed 6 bases, J shed 5 bases, and the junction held 5 bases outside the gene matches. From germline, CDR1 is SNHLY and CDR2 FYNNEI. The CDR3 is made up of 14 amino acids. Here the CDR3 DNA reads TGTGCCAGCAGACCGGGACTAGCGGTTGAGACCCAGTACTTC. Protein sequence: CASRPGLAVETQYF.

As for this clone: The identical CDR3 is also encoded by other nucleotide sequences in the sample. The chain combines TRBV12-3 or TRBV12-4 with TRBJ1-2; TRBD1 matches at 7 bases. This CDR3 spans 12 amino acids. The V segment lost 6 bases and the J segment 6 bases; nucleotides outside the gene matches: 4. The CDR3 sequence is CASSPQGDGYTF. CDR3 nucleotides: TGTGCCAGCAGCCCGCAGGGGGATGGCTACACCTTC.